These 13 T cell receptor beta chains were all obtained from the same sample, sequenced in a study of T cells in Graves' hyperthyroidism and ophthalmopathy. Researchers amplified the TCR beta CDR3 regions from RNA transcripts. Using the HTBI primer set, a first-round RT-PCR was run on the TCR CDR3. Using its own MiXCR run on the multiplex PCR reads, TCRdb lists one record per CDR3 protein. This table holds a few hundred thousand distinct CDR3 sequences, around 18% found once. The sequencing input was blood. The receptors derive from a woman aged 40 to 50 with Graves' ophthalmopathy.

The sample holds one count of this clonotype. The chain carries TRBV12-3 or TRBV12-4 and TRBJ1-1; 8 bases fit TRBD1. This CDR3 is 15 amino acids long. Unmatched junction bases numbered 17, after V lost 7 bases and J lost 10 bases. The CDR3 here is CASTRSLTGAVGAFF. DNA of the CDR3: TGTGCCAGCACCCGCTCCCTGACAGGGGCGGTTGGAGCTTTCTTT.

This clonotype appeared many times. This chain uses TRBV7-8 with TRBJ2-2; TRBD1 or TRBD2 may be the D gene (6 bases each). The CDR3 sequence is 14 residues long. Deletions cut 5 bases from V and 7 bases from J, with 14 bases between. Germline V gives CDR1 SGHVS, CDR2 FQNEAQ. The CDR3 coding sequence is TGTGCCAGCAGCCCAAAGGGGGAGGTCGGGGAGCTGTTTTTT. Translated: CASSPKGEVGELFF.

With regard to this clonotype: The junction does not match germline at one end; this may be a read error. The chain carries TRBV6-2 or TRBV6-3 and TRBJ2-5, with 7 bases identical to TRBD2. Germline CDR1 is MNHEY and CDR2 is SVGEGT. This CDR3 contains 17 residues. The CDR3 reads CASSYAAPLAEQETQYF. The CDR3, as DNA: TGTGCCAGCAGTTACGCCGCCCCTCTAGCGGAACAAGAGACCCAGTATTTC.

This clonotype was seen ten or more times. This chain joins TRBV20-1 and TRBJ1-6; no firm D call. V was trimmed by 3 bases and J by 7 bases, leaving 10 bases between them. The CDR3 length is 13 residues. Germline assignment: CDR1 DFQATT and CDR2 SNEGSKA (reference sequence). CDR3 loop: CSASPRGNSPLHF. For the CDR3, the DNA is TGCAGTGCTAGCCCCCGAGGGAATTCACCCCTCCACTTT.

The table lists this clonotype with many counts. V gene TRBV6-5 combines with J gene TRBJ1-5; D not resolved. Trimming pared 4 bases from V and 1 base from J, leaving 8 bases between. The CDR3 length is 14 residues. CDR1 and CDR2 from the germline V gene are MNHEY and SVGAGI. CDR3 in DNA: TGTGCCAGCAGTTTAGGGCGGAGCAATCAGCCCCAGCATTTT. This encodes CASSLGRSNQPQHF.

This clonotype was detected ten times or more. The CDR3 bases are TGTGCCAGCAGCTTATTAGGGGCGGGAGGGAGTCAAGAGACCCAGTACTTC. Translating it yields CASSLLGAGGSQETQYF. The chain recombines TRBV7-8 with TRBJ2-5; 9 positions match TRBD2. Germline CDR1 SGHVS, CDR2 FQNEAQ. The junction had 9 bases not matched to a gene; V was cut back by 2 bases and J by 2 bases. This CDR3 contains 17 residues. The full variable domain, its missing parts supplied by reference TRBV7-8 and TRBJ2-5, is GAGVSQSPRYKVAKRGQDVALRCDPISGHVSLFWYQQALGQGPEFLTYFQNEAQLDKSGLPSDRFFAERPEGSVSTLKIQRTQQEDSAVYLCASSLLGAGGSQETQYFGPGTRLLVL.

This clonotype was recorded at least ten times. The chain has TRBV9 and TRBJ2-7; weak D call: TRBD2 (6 bases). V was pared by 3 bases and J by 5 bases, with 15 bases between. Germline V gene data show CDR1 as SGDLS and CDR2 as YYNGEE. The CDR3 sequence is 14 residues long. CDR3 coding DNA: TGTGCCAGCAGCGGGGGCGGGGACGGGAACGAGCAGTACTTC. Its protein is CASSGGGDGNEQYF. Complete variable domain (other parts from reference TRBV9 and TRBJ2-7): DSGVTQTPKHLITATGQRVTLRCSPRSGDLSVYWYQQSLDQGLQFLIQYYNGEERAKGNILERFSAQQFPDLHSELNLSSLELGDSALYFCASSGGGDGNEQYFGPGTRLTVT.

This clonotype was detected ten times or more. V gene TRBV6-2 or TRBV6-3 combines with J gene TRBJ1-1; tentative D call: TRBD1 (5 bases). The V end was cut by 2 bases, the J end by 1 base, with 8 bases between. The V gene's germline CDR1 is MNHEY and CDR2 SVGEGT. The CDR3 contains 14 residues. CDR3 loop: CASSYKGQNTEAFF. CDR3 DNA: TGTGCCAGCAGTTACAAGGGGCAGAACACTGAAGCTTTCTTT.

The table lists this clonotype with many counts. The rearrangement links TRBV28 to TRBJ1-1; maybe TRBD1 (5 bases). With 10 bases removed from V and 1 base from J, the gap between germline ends came to 22 bases. The CDR3 extends over 16 amino acids. Germline CDR1 MDHEN, CDR2 SYDVKM. The CDR3 sequence: CATKTYAGYPNTEAFF. The CDR3 DNA is TGTGCCACCAAAACCTACGCAGGGTATCCGAACACTGAAGCTTTCTTT. Full variable domain (outside the CDR3, taken from reference TRBV28 and TRBJ1-1): DVKVTQSSRYLVKRTGEKVFLECVQDMDHENMFWYRQDPGLGLRLIYFSYDVKMKEKGDIPEGYSVSREKKERFSLILESASTNQTSMYLCATKTYAGYPNTEAFFGQGTRLTVV.

There are many counts of this clonotype. The V gene is TRBV6-1, the J gene TRBJ2-4; D gene uncertain. Germline V lookup: CDR1 MNHNS, CDR2 SASEGT. Trimming took off 6 bases at V and 7 bases at J, with 13 bases between the two ends. This CDR3 is 13 amino acids long. DNA for the CDR3: TGTGCCAGCAGGGAACGGCAAAACAACATTCAGTACTTC. This codes for CASRERQNNIQYF.

This clonotype was picked up many times. This sequence joins TRBV6-5 and TRBJ2-2, with 10 bases fitting TRBD1. V gave up 0 bases and J gave up 7 bases; unmatched junction bases: 2. This CDR3 has 15 residues. Germline lookup yields CDR1 MNHEY and CDR2 SVGAGI. CDR3: CASSYSGQGVGELFF. CDR3 nucleotides: TGTGCCAGCAGTTACTCTGGACAGGGGGTCGGGGAGCTGTTTTTT.

There are many counts of this clonotype. This rearrangement joins TRBV5-1 to TRBJ2-7; D is possibly TRBD2 (6 bases). Between the trimmed V and J ends, which lost 5 bases and 7 bases, there was a span of 16 bases. This CDR3 comprises 13 residues. Germline assignment: CDR1 SGHRS and CDR2 YFSETQ. The CDR3 DNA reads as TGCGCCAGCAGGCCGGGGGAACCTTGGGAGCAGTACTTC. Translation: CASRPGEPWEQYF.

Ten or more counts support this clonotype. This chain uses TRBV19 with TRBJ2-3; 7 bases align to TRBD2. V shed 6 bases and J 8 bases; nucleotides not matched to a gene: 11. This CDR3 spans 14 amino acids. Germline CDR1 reads LNHDA; CDR2 reads SQIVND (reference sequence). CDR3 protein: CASSSGGFEGTQYF. The CDR3 bases are TGTGCCAGTAGCTCGGGAGGTTTTGAGGGTACGCAGTATTTT.